Presented here are 8 T cell receptor beta chains from one specimen sequenced in a study of blood T cell repertoires in COVID-19. Using immunoSEQ multiplex PCR, the repertoire was profiled, and TCRdb retains in-frame clones only, with some absent. The table includes about 220,000 clones, about 87% detected once. The source material was PBMCs or T cells enriched from blood (not recorded which). The receptors were sampled from a woman aged 25 to 45 who had recovered from COVID-19.

J is TRBJ1-1 and V is TRBV2, with D possibly being TRBD1 (5 bases). Germline-derived CDR1 and CDR2 are SNHLY and FYNNEI. The CDR3 is made up of 14 amino acids. V dropped 4 bases and J dropped 5 bases, with 14 bases sitting between them. The CDR3 coding sequence is TGTGCCAGCAGTGCTCAGGGTTCTAGTACTGAAGCTTTCTTT. Translated: CASSAQGSSTEAFF.

This chain joins TRBV19 and TRBJ1-6; TRBD1 is a possible D gene (6 bases). Trimming removed 8 bases at V and 1 base at J, with 12 bases between. Per the germline V gene, CDR1 is LNHDA and CDR2 is SQIVND (reference sequence). The CDR3 is made up of 15 amino acids. The CDR3 region has the DNA TGTGCCAGTCGGACAGAGCGGTCCTATAATTCACCCCTCCACTTT. Protein product: CASRTERSYNSPLHF.

The chain joins TRBV6-2 or TRBV6-3 to TRBJ1-2; D is possibly TRBD1 (5 bases). Germline V gene data show CDR1 as MNHEY and CDR2 as SVGEGT. CDR3 length: 14 residues. Trimming stripped 2 bases from V and 4 bases from J, with 11 bases between. CDR3 coding DNA: TGTGCCAGCAGTTACCCTCGGGGGAGCTATGGCTACACCTTC. As protein: CASSYPRGSYGYTF.

This chain uses TRBV15 with TRBJ1-1; D is ambiguous. This CDR3 has 13 amino acids. Germline-derived CDR1 and CDR2 are LNHNV and YYDKDF (reference sequence). Trimming took off 4 bases at V and 1 base at J, with 7 bases between the two ends. The CDR3: CATSIGRNTEAFF. CDR3 DNA: TGTGCCACCAGCATCGGTAGGAACACTGAAGCTTTCTTT.

The chain joins TRBV7-2 to TRBJ2-3; TRBD1 aligns across 7 bases. The V gene's germline CDR1 is SGHTA and CDR2 FQGNSA. CDR3 size: 17 residues. The V and J ends lost 3 bases and 0 bases, in that order; junction bases with no gene match: 9. The CDR3 sequence is CASSLGLGQLSTDTQYF. CDR3 DNA sequence: TGTGCCAGCAGCTTGGGCCTGGGACAGCTTAGCACAGATACGCAGTATTTT.

This chain joins TRBV11-2 and TRBJ2-5; D perhaps matches TRBD2 (5 bases). V shed 0 bases and J shed 4 bases, with 15 bases lying between them. CDR1 and CDR2 from the germline V gene are SGHAT and FQNNGV. CDR3 length equals 16 residues. The CDR3 loop is CASSLDPSVSVETQYF. CDR3 coding DNA: TGTGCCAGCAGCTTAGACCCGAGCGTTAGCGTAGAGACCCAGTACTTC.

The chain is built from TRBV19 and TRBJ2-3; a possible D gene is TRBD2 (5 bases). The CDR3 consists of 15 residues. Deletions cut 9 bases from V and 5 bases from J, with 21 bases between. Germline lookup yields CDR1 LNHDA and CDR2 SQIVND (reference sequence). CDR3 coding DNA: TGTGCCAGCTCCCCCGATCTAGGCGGGCAAGATACGCAGTATTTT. This gives the protein CASSPDLGGQDTQYF.

The chain couples TRBV6-5 to TRBJ1-2; tentatively, D is TRBD1 (5 bases). The germline V gene encodes CDR1 MNHEY and CDR2 SVGAGI. CDR3 size: 15 residues. V was pared by 10 bases and J by 0 bases, with 18 bases between. As DNA, the CDR3 is TGTGCCACCACGAACAACAGACAGCCTAACTATGGCTACACCTTC. Translating gives CATTNNRQPNYGYTF.